This T cell receptor (beta chain) was obtained from a study of OX40 agonist ivuxolimab in advanced cancers. Study information: The patients got ivuxolimab, which is an agonistic anti-OX40 (CD134) antibody. Of the patients, three showed partial responses, one with hepatocellular carcinoma and two with cutaneous melanoma.

Assay used: immunoSEQ multiplex PCR; TCRdb lists only in-frame clones, some missing. The sample lists about 93,000 clones; around 94% were seen once. With respect to this clone: The antigen remains undetermined. This CDR3 is also generated by other DNA sequences in the sample.

Study-wide points: CD4+ and CD8+ blood T cells expanded clonally by week 6 at 0.1 to 3.0 mg/kg.

This CDR3 region has 12 residues. Trimming shortened V by 1 base and J by 7 bases, and 5 bases separated the two germline ends. CDR1 and CDR2 (germline): LGHNA, YSLEER. The chain recombines TRBV4-3 with TRBJ2-1; D is perhaps TRBD1 or TRBD2 (5 bases each). The sequencing used CD4+ or CD8+ T cells sorted from blood, collected in a trial of the OX40 agonist ivuxolimab. The TCR originated in an adult with an advanced solid tumor such as melanoma, head and neck, liver or kidney cancer. The CDR3 protein is CASSQGGNEQFF. CDR3 coding DNA: TGCGCCAGCAGCCAAGGGGGGAATGAGCAGTTCTTC.